Presented here are 14 T cell receptor beta chains from one specimen sequenced in a study of blood T cell repertoires in COVID-19. Profiling relied on immunoSEQ multiplex PCR, and the TCRdb table lists in-frame clones only, not all of them. The profile shows roughly 220,000 clones, 88% of them singletons. The sample comprised PBMCs or T cells enriched from blood (not recorded which). The source is a woman in her 30s who had recovered from COVID-19.

The chain joins TRBV7-6 to TRBJ2-3; 7 bases map to TRBD2. The germline V gene encodes CDR1 SGHVS and CDR2 FNYEAQ. After removal of 5 bases from V and 4 bases from J, the junction contained 12 bases not matched to a gene. This CDR3 contains 16 residues. This CDR3 is CASSPLVGGIADTQYF. The CDR3 DNA reads TGTGCCAGCAGCCCCCTTGTCGGGGGGATAGCAGATACGCAGTATTTT.

V and J are TRBV6-5 and TRBJ1-2; D gene unclear. Looked up from germline, CDR1 is MNHEY and CDR2 is SVGAGI. The CDR3 length is 14 residues. Trimming cost V 7 bases and J 3 bases, with 15 bases left between them. As DNA, the CDR3 is TGTGCCAGCACGTTGGTTGAAGAGGACTATGGCTACACCTTC. Translation gives CASTLVEEDYGYTF.

With regard to this clone: Distinct nucleotide sequences in the sample also encode this CDR3. The V call is TRBV7-2, the J call TRBJ1-3; weak D call: TRBD1 (6 bases). There are 14 residues in the CDR3. The V and J ends lost 3 bases and 4 bases respectively, with 10 bases between them. Germline assignment: CDR1 SGHTA and CDR2 FQGNSA. CDR3 in amino acids: CASSLTGSGNTIYF. The CDR3, as DNA: TGTGCCAGCAGCTTGACAGGTTCGGGAAACACCATATATTTT.

V is TRBV7-8 and J is TRBJ2-7; D possibly corresponds to TRBD1 (6 bases). The V and J ends lost 5 bases and 2 bases respectively, with 19 bases between them. Germline V lookup: CDR1 SGHVS, CDR2 FQNEAQ. The CDR3 contains 16 residues. The CDR3 spells CASSRTSGTRTYEQYF. The DNA of the CDR3 is TGTGCCAGCAGCAGAACCTCCGGGACAAGAACCTACGAGCAGTACTTC.

The chain carries TRBV6-2 or TRBV6-3 and TRBJ2-7; no reliable D call. Germline V gene lookup returns CDR1 MNHEY and CDR2 SVGEGT. The V end lost 0 bases, the J end lost 6 bases, and 9 bases lay between the germline ends. This CDR3 has 13 amino acids. CDR3 residues: CASSYSIEVEQYF. The CDR3, as DNA: TGTGCCAGCAGTTACTCGATAGAGGTCGAGCAGTACTTC.

This chain links TRBV4-2 with TRBJ2-7; D might be TRBD2 (6 bases). Germline CDR1 LGHNA, CDR2 YNFKEQ. This CDR3 spans 14 amino acids. V lost 5 bases and J lost 0, with 11 bases in between. CDR3 sequence: CASSVTGLSYEQYF. CDR3 DNA sequence: TGTGCCAGCAGCGTAACGGGACTCTCCTACGAGCAGTACTTC.

The chain links TRBV19 to TRBJ2-3, with unresolved D. Between the trimmed V and J ends, which lost 1 base and 1 base, there was a span of 9 bases. The CDR3 contains 15 residues. The germline V gene encodes CDR1 LNHDA and CDR2 SQIVND (reference sequence). CDR3 DNA sequence: TGTGCCAGTAGTATAGGAGCCGTGGGCACAGATACGCAGTATTTT. This codes for CASSIGAVGTDTQYF.

Of note for this clone: Other DNA sequences in the sample encode the same CDR3. The V gene is TRBV7-9, the J gene TRBJ2-1; the match to TRBD2 covers 11 bases. Trimming at V came to 0 bases and at J to 4 bases, leaving 2 bases not matched to a gene. CDR3 length equals 16 residues. Germline CDR1 and CDR2: SEHNR and FQNEAQ (reference sequence). The CDR3 reads CASSLAPSGGYNEQFF. The CDR3 coding sequence is TGTGCCAGCAGCTTAGCGCCTAGCGGGGGGTACAATGAGCAGTTCTTC.

The chain recombines TRBV4-1 with TRBJ1-6, with D perhaps TRBD1 (6 bases). The V gene lost 4 bases and the J gene lost 12 bases, with 19 bases spanning the gap. Germline lookup yields CDR1 MGHRA and CDR2 YSYEKL. The CDR3 is made up of 15 amino acids. This CDR3 reads CASSPLRTAVGPLHF. The CDR3 nucleotides read TGCGCCAGCAGCCCCCTGCGGACAGCGGTTGGACCCCTCCACTTT.

The chain joins TRBV10-3 to TRBJ1-2; D not certain. The germline V gene has CDR1 ENHRY and CDR2 SYGVKD. This CDR3 is built from 13 residues. V dropped 6 bases and J dropped 3 bases, with 11 bases sitting between them. As DNA, the CDR3 is TGTGCCATCAGGAACAGTATCTACTATGGCTACACCTTC. It yields the protein CAIRNSIYYGYTF.

This chain links TRBV7-3 with TRBJ2-7, with 9 bases identical to TRBD1. Trimming cost V 5 bases and J 3 bases; bases outside gene matches: 5. The CDR3 length is 14 residues. Germline V gene lookup returns CDR1 SGHTA and CDR2 FQGTGA. CDR3 protein: CASSPRQGGYEQYF. The CDR3 DNA is TGTGCCAGCAGCCCCAGACAGGGGGGCTACGAGCAGTACTTC.

V is TRBV5-4 and J is TRBJ2-7; 8 nucleotides agree with TRBD1. This CDR3 region has 16 residues. The germline V gene has CDR1 SGHNT and CDR2 YYREEE (reference sequence). With 5 bases clipped from V and 4 bases from J, the junction kept 14 bases outside the gene matches. In nucleotides, the CDR3 is TGTGCCAGCAGTTCCGTCCCGGGACAGGAACTTTACGAGCAGTACTTC. Translation: CASSSVPGQELYEQYF.

The gene calls are TRBV4-3 and TRBJ1-1, with D perhaps TRBD1 (5 bases). V lost 0 bases and J 3 bases, leaving 11 bases between the germline ends. There are 15 residues in the CDR3. Per germline, CDR1 LGHNA and CDR2 YSLEER. As DNA, the CDR3 is TGCGCCAGCAGCCAAGAGCAGGGTTCGGACACTGAAGCTTTCTTT. Its translation is CASSQEQGSDTEAFF.

The genes are TRBV12-3 or TRBV12-4 and TRBJ1-1, with TRBD1 identical over 10 bases. CDR3 size: 13 residues. The trim removed 6 bases at V and 4 bases at J, leaving 2 bases unmatched. CDR3 residues: CASRRTGGTEAFF. CDR3 DNA sequence: TGTGCCAGCAGGCGGACAGGGGGCACTGAAGCTTTCTTT.